This TCR beta chain was sequenced during a study of T cells in Graves' hyperthyroidism and ophthalmopathy. Study results and caveats: Expanded thyroid clonotypes (above 0.001) were mostly also found in blood. Through a model of 13 V-J features, ophthalmopathy was separated from stable hyperthyroidism.

This clonotype was seen at least ten times. Its specificity is not known. This CDR3 is 13 amino acids long. Germline V gene data show CDR1 as MNHEY and CDR2 as SVGAGI. V was pared by 1 base and J by 7 bases, with 8 bases between. What was amplified from RNA transcripts were TCR beta CDR3 regions. The HTBI primer set drove a first-round RT-PCR of the TCR CDR3. One entry per CDR3 protein, called by TCRdb with MiXCR from the multiplex PCR reads. The sample carries a few hundred thousand distinct CDR3 sequences, roughly 20% recorded once. Patients showing uncontrolled infection, other autoimmune disease, pregnancy or lactation were ineligible.

The genes are TRBV6-5 and TRBJ1-5; D unclear. This TCR came from a man between 18 and 35 years old with Graves' hyperthyroidism. Input material: blood. CDR3 nucleotides: TGTGCCAGCAGTTACTTCGGGAGGCAGCCCCAGCATTTT. Its protein product is CASSYFGRQPQHF.